The entry below describes one TCR beta chain. Germline CDR1 and CDR2: SGHRS and YFSETQ. The V gene end was trimmed by 6 bases and the J gene end by 4 bases; junction bases not matched to a gene: 7. This CDR3 comprises 15 residues. The record originates from a study of blood T cell repertoires in COVID-19. Seattle participants joined during active infection and were tracked over time. In the original workflow: Amplification of reference gene primers was used by the study to estimate nucleated cell counts. Only in-frame clones appear in the TCRdb table, and some are missing; sequencing was by immunoSEQ multiplex PCR. V, J and clone size are those of that table, while D and trimming were read from the DNA. The sample carries 150,000 to 200,000 clones, 75% to 85% recorded once.

The receptor was derived from a woman in her forties with COVID-19, enrolled during active disease. The chain has TRBV5-1 and TRBJ2-1, with 10 bases that match TRBD2. Sequenced: peripheral blood. The CDR3 sequence: CASNFGLAEYNEQFF. The CDR3 coding sequence is TGCGCCAGCAACTTCGGACTAGCGGAGTACAATGAGCAGTTCTTC.